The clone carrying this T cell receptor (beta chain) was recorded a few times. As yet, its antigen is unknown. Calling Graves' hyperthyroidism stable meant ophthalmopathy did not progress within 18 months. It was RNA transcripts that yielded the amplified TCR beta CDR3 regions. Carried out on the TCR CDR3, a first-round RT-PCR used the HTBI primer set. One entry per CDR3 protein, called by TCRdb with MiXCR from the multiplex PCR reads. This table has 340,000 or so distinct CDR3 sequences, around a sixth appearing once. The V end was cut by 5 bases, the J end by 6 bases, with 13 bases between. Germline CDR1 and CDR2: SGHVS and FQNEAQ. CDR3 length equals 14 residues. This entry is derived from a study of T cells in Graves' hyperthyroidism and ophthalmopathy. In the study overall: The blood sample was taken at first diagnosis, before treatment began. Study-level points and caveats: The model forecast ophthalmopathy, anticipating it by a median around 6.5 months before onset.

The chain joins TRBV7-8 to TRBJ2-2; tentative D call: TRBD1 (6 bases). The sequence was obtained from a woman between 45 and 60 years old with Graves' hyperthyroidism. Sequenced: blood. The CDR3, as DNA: TGTGCCAGCAGCCCCCTCCCAGGGGCCGGGGAGCTGTTTTTT. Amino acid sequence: CASSPLPGAGELFF.